This entry lists 5 T cell receptor beta chains sequenced from one sample in a study of shared clonotypes between healthy human individuals. TCRdb's copy holds only in-frame clones and misses some; the assay was immunoSEQ multiplex PCR. The table records over a million clones, 75% to 85% of them present only once. Sequences were obtained from memory CD4+ T cells from PBMCs. Subset indicated: CD45RA-negative fraction. These receptors all come from a man younger than 30 in good health. Some clones in this sample may be carry-over from other donors' samples.

This chain links TRBV2 with TRBJ2-1; 11 bases match TRBD1. Per the germline V gene, CDR1 is SNHLY and CDR2 is FYNNEI. V trimming: 6 bases; J trimming: 8 bases; junction bases outside the gene matches: 9. The CDR3 is made up of 15 amino acids. The DNA of the CDR3 is TGTGCCAGCAGGGAATCCGGGACAGGGGGTGATGAGCAGTTCTTC. Translated: CASRESGTGGDEQFF.

Note on this clone: This could be a read error, since a much larger clone is one nucleotide away. Other DNA sequences in this sample translate to the same CDR3. V is TRBV7-9 and J is TRBJ2-3, with D hard to call. The CDR3 length is 13 residues. Germline CDR1 and CDR2: SEHNR and FQNEAQ (reference sequence). V dropped 3 bases and J dropped 1 base, with 5 bases sitting between them. In nucleotides, the CDR3 is TGTGCCAGCAGCTTCAGAGGCACAGATACGCAGTATTTT. Its protein is CASSFRGTDTQYF.

Details on this clone: A read error may be the cause here, since a much bigger clone is one base away. Other DNA sequences in this sample translate to the same CDR3. This chain uses TRBV2 with TRBJ2-7, with D maybe TRBD2 (5 bases). Trimming removed 3 bases at V and 3 bases at J, with 6 bases between. The germline V gene has CDR1 SNHLY and CDR2 FYNNEI. This CDR3 contains 12 residues. In DNA, the CDR3 is TGTGCCAGCAGTGAGGCGGGCTACGAGCAGTACTTC. It is translated as CASSEAGYEQYF.

This clone appeared a few times. The chain employs TRBV19 and TRBJ2-1, with a tentative D call TRBD2 (7 bases). Germline V gene data show CDR1 as LNHDA and CDR2 as SQIVND (reference sequence). The V end lost 6 bases, the J end lost 6 bases, and 15 bases lay between the germline ends. This CDR3 has 14 residues. The DNA for the CDR3 is TGTGCCAGTAGGGGGGGGCGCCCCGGCAATGAGCAGTTCTTC. The encoded protein is CASRGGRPGNEQFF. The full variable domain, rest sourced from reference TRBV19 and TRBJ2-1, is DGGITQSPKYLFRKEGQNVTLSCEQNLNHDAMYWYRQDPGQGLRLIYYSQIVNDFQKGDIAEGYSVSREKKESFPLTVTSAQKNPTAFYLCASRGGRPGNEQFFGPGTRLTVL.

A remark on this clone: Sequence at one end of the junction differs from germline and may be a read error. The rearrangement links TRBV19 to TRBJ2-1, with a tentative D call TRBD1 (6 bases). Germline values: CDR1 LNHDA, CDR2 SQIVND (reference sequence). CDR3 length: 11 residues. In DNA, the CDR3 is TGTGCCAGTAGTATTGGAACAGGGTGGGTCTTC. Protein sequence: CASSIGTGWVF.